What follows are 27 T cell receptor beta chains derived from one specimen sequenced in a study of OX40 agonist ivuxolimab in advanced cancers. TCRdb's copy holds only in-frame clones and misses some; the assay was immunoSEQ multiplex PCR. The table shows 53,000 or so clones, with 85% occurring only once. Sequencing used CD4+ or CD8+ T cells sorted from blood, obtained in a trial of the OX40 agonist ivuxolimab. These receptors all stem from an adult with an advanced solid tumor such as melanoma, head and neck, liver or kidney cancer.

This clone was found once. This sequence joins TRBV30 and TRBJ1-2; D is ambiguous. V was shortened by 2 bases and J by 2 bases, with 15 bases between the two germline ends. Looked up from germline, CDR1 is GTSNPN and CDR2 is SVGIG (reference sequence). This CDR3 is built from 15 residues. The CDR3: CAWSPPRISNYGYTF. The CDR3 bases are TGTGCCTGGAGTCCGCCCCGGATTTCGAACTATGGCTACACCTTC.

The V and J genes are TRBV7-9 and TRBJ1-3; perhaps TRBD1 as D (6 bases). Germline CDR1 and CDR2: SEHNR and FQNEAQ (reference sequence). This CDR3 is 14 amino acids long. V lost 6 bases and J 4 bases, leaving 13 bases between the germline ends. Here the CDR3 reads CASSEAGGGNTIYF. The CDR3 region has the DNA TGTGCCAGCAGTGAGGCCGGGGGCGGAAACACCATATATTTT.

The V call is TRBV6-5, the J call TRBJ2-1; 12 bases align to TRBD2. V was clipped by 7 bases and J by 8 bases; unmatched bases: 6. There are 14 residues in the CDR3. Germline CDR1 MNHEY, CDR2 SVGAGI. The CDR3 region is CASTFASGRDEQFF. In DNA, the CDR3 is TGTGCCAGCACTTTCGCTAGCGGGAGGGATGAGCAGTTCTTC.

The V and J genes are TRBV19 and TRBJ1-1; no definite D call. The CDR3 spans 14 residues. Germline V CDR1 and CDR2: LNHDA, SQIVND (reference sequence). The germline V and J ends were trimmed by 1 base and 6 bases, with 12 bases remaining between them. CDR3 nucleotides: TGTGCCAGTAGTATAGGAGGGAGGGCGCCTGAAGCTTTCTTT. The encoded protein is CASSIGGRAPEAFF. Drawing the rest from reference TRBV19 and TRBJ1-1, the complete variable domain is DGGITQSPKYLFRKEGQNVTLSCEQNLNHDAMYWYRQDPGQGLRLIYYSQIVNDFQKGDIAEGYSVSREKKESFPLTVTSAQKNPTAFYLCASSIGGRAPEAFFGQGTRLTVV.

The V gene is TRBV5-1, the J gene TRBJ2-5; 10 bases match TRBD1. Germline V gives CDR1 SGHRS, CDR2 YFSETQ. Germline trimming cut 6 bases from V and 11 bases from J; bases unmatched to any gene: 16. This CDR3 has 15 residues. CDR3 in amino acids: CASTVSGTGAREQYF. CDR3 nucleotides: TGCGCCAGCACCGTGTCCGGGACAGGGGCACGGGAGCAGTACTTC.

The chain carries TRBV11-3 and TRBJ2-2, with 8 bases fitting TRBD1. CDR3 length: 15 residues. V was clipped by 1 base and J by 7 bases; unmatched bases: 5. Germline loops: CDR1 SGHNT, CDR2 YENEEA. The CDR3 DNA reads as TGTGCCAGCAGCTTAGGACAGGGGAGAGGCGGGGAGCTGTTTTTT. Its translation is CASSLGQGRGGELFF.

This clone was seen only a few times. Different DNA sequences within this sample yield the same CDR3. The chain employs TRBV6-1 and TRBJ1-2, with D maybe TRBD1 (5 bases). The V end lost 3 bases, the J end lost 8 bases, and 13 bases lay between the germline ends. The CDR3 loop spans 13 amino acids. Germline assignment: CDR1 MNHNS and CDR2 SASEGT. In DNA form, the CDR3 reads TGTGCCAGCAGTGAGGCAGGGACGGGAGGCTACACCTTC. Translating it yields CASSEAGTGGYTF.

The chain links TRBV19 to TRBJ2-7, with D hard to call. Germline V gene lookup returns CDR1 LNHDA and CDR2 SQIVND (reference sequence). V was trimmed by 6 bases and J by 3 bases, leaving 15 bases between them. The CDR3 consists of 14 residues. In DNA form, the CDR3 reads TGTGCCAGTAGCGCGGCTTTGTTCCTCTACGAGCAGTACTTC. Translated: CASSAALFLYEQYF.

Turning to this clone: The same CDR3 arises from other DNA sequences in this sample as well. This chain joins TRBV19 and TRBJ1-1, with D possibly matching TRBD1 (6 bases). This CDR3 comprises 12 residues. Germline CDR1 and CDR2: LNHDA and SQIVND (reference sequence). Trimming removed 5 bases at V and 8 bases at J, with 12 bases between. CDR3 protein: CASSARTEEAFF. CDR3 nucleotides: TGTGCCAGTAGTGCTAGGACAGAAGAAGCTTTCTTT. Combining the CDR3 with reference TRBV19 and TRBJ1-1 gives the whole variable domain DGGITQSPKYLFRKEGQNVTLSCEQNLNHDAMYWYRQDPGQGLRLIYYSQIVNDFQKGDIAEGYSVSREKKESFPLTVTSAQKNPTAFYLCASSARTEEAFFGQGTRLTVV.

The chain is built from TRBV7-2 and TRBJ1-1, with 8 positions matching TRBD1. The CDR3 is made up of 13 amino acids. Looked up from germline, CDR1 is SGHTA and CDR2 is FQGNSA. V was pared by 3 bases and J by 8 bases, with 5 bases of the junction left unmatched. The DNA for the CDR3 is TGTGCCAGCAGCTTCGGCCGGGACAGGGAAGCTTTCTTT. Encoded protein: CASSFGRDREAFF.

The J gene is TRBJ1-2, the V gene TRBV7-3; no firm D call. The CDR3 runs to 13 residues. V was clipped by 1 base and J by 8 bases, with 11 bases between them. CDR1 SGHTA and CDR2 FQGTGA come from the germline V gene. CDR3 region: CASSLRGGRGYTF. DNA of the CDR3: TGTGCCAGCAGCTTAAGAGGAGGAAGGGGCTACACCTTC. The full variable domain, completed using reference TRBV7-3 and TRBJ1-2, is GAGVSQTPSNKVTEKGKYVELRCDPISGHTALYWYRQSLGQGPEFLIYFQGTGAADDSGLPNDRFFAVRPEGSVSTLKIQRTERGDSAVYLCASSLRGGRGYTFGSGTRLTVV.

This clone was found a few times. The V call is TRBV30, the J call TRBJ2-7, with 8 bases aligning to TRBD2. The CDR3 consists of 14 residues. Germline lookup yields CDR1 GTSNPN and CDR2 SVGIG (reference sequence). V gave up 8 bases and J gave up 3 bases; unmatched junction bases: 12. CDR3 amino acids: CALRVAGKDYEQYF. CDR3 DNA: TGTGCCCTAAGGGTAGCGGGAAAGGACTACGAGCAGTACTTC. Drawing the rest from reference TRBV30 and TRBJ2-7, the complete variable domain is SQTIHQWPATLVQPVGSPLSLECTVEGTSNPNLYWYRQAAGRGLQLLFYSVGIGQISSEVPQNLSASRPQDRQFILSSKKLLLSDSGFYLCALRVAGKDYEQYFGPGTRLTVT.

The chain is built from TRBV2 and TRBJ1-4; no reliable D call. Per the germline V gene, CDR1 is SNHLY and CDR2 is FYNNEI. V was pared by 5 bases and J by 4 bases, with 14 bases between. The CDR3 sequence is 15 residues long. As DNA, the CDR3 is TGTGCCAGCAGTATTTCGGGCCGGCTTAATGAAAAACTGTTTTTT. Amino acid sequence: CASSISGRLNEKLFF.

CDR3 loop: CASSEFGKGGGYTF. The CDR3 coding sequence is TGTGCCAGCAGTGAATTCGGGAAAGGAGGCGGCTACACCTTC. This chain connects TRBV6-4 to TRBJ1-2; D uncertain. CDR1 is MRHNA, CDR2 SNTAGT, per germline. Trimming pared 3 bases from V and 8 bases from J, leaving 16 bases between. There are 14 residues in the CDR3.

This chain uses TRBV11-3 with TRBJ2-1, with D possibly TRBD1 on 5 matching bases. V lost 4 bases to trimming and J lost 8 bases, with 9 bases between them. CDR1 is SGHNT, CDR2 YENEEA, per germline. The CDR3 is 12 residues long. This CDR3 reads CASSSDIHEQFF. CDR3 DNA: TGTGCCAGCAGCTCGGACATCCATGAGCAGTTCTTC.

This rearrangement joins TRBV5-1 to TRBJ1-6; D possibly corresponds to TRBD1 (5 bases). The CDR3 consists of 16 residues. Germline V gives CDR1 SGHRS, CDR2 YFSETQ. Trimming pared 0 bases from V and 6 bases from J, leaving 13 bases between. In nucleotides, the CDR3 is TGCGCCAGCAGCTTGGCGGGGCTTCAAGCTAATTCACCCCTCCACTTT. It specifies CASSLAGLQANSPLHF. Full variable domain (outside the CDR3, taken from reference TRBV5-1 and TRBJ1-6): KAGVTQTPRYLIKTRGQQVTLSCSPISGHRSVSWYQQTPGQGLQFLFEYFSETQRNKGNFPGRFSGRQFSNSRSEMNVSTLELGDSALYLCASSLAGLQANSPLHFGNGTRLTVT.

The chain recombines TRBV7-2 with TRBJ1-1, with D perhaps matching TRBD1 (5 bases). V lost 5 bases and J lost 5, with 18 bases in between. In germline, CDR1 is SGHTA, CDR2 FQGNSA. This CDR3 comprises 15 residues. CDR3 amino acids: CASSTVGGVRTEAFF. In nucleotides, the CDR3 is TGTGCCAGCAGCACCGTGGGGGGTGTTCGTACTGAAGCTTTCTTT.

The chain is built from TRBV4-3 and TRBJ2-5, with 10 bases matching TRBD2. J lost 0 bases, V lost 0 bases, and 4 bases had no gene match. The germline CDR1 and CDR2 sequences are LGHNA and YSLEER. The CDR3 is 17 amino acids. The CDR3 DNA is TGCGCCAGCAGCCAAGATTGGAGCGGGGGGGACCAAGAGACCCAGTACTTC. It specifies CASSQDWSGGDQETQYF.

This chain joins TRBV30 and TRBJ2-5; D gene uncertain. The CDR3 spans 11 residues. Trimming removed 3 bases from V and 2 bases from J, with 4 bases in between. The V gene's germline CDR1 is GTSNPN and CDR2 SVGIG (reference sequence). CDR3 nucleotide sequence: TGTGCCTGGAGATATCAAGAGACCCAGTACTTC. It yields the protein CAWRYQETQYF.

The chain links TRBV9 to TRBJ2-7; the match to TRBD1 covers 9 bases. The ends lost 0 bases at V and 5 bases at J; junction bases unmatched: 3. This CDR3 has 14 amino acids. Germline CDR1 reads SGDLS; CDR2 reads YYNGEE. The CDR3 here is CASSVEQGANEQYF. In nucleotides, the CDR3 is TGTGCCAGCAGCGTAGAACAGGGGGCAAACGAGCAGTACTTC.

This clone appeared once. V usage is TRBV18 and J usage is TRBJ2-6; the D is unclear. The V gene lost 3 bases and the J gene lost 0 bases, with 6 bases spanning the gap. CDR3 length: 15 amino acids. Germline-derived CDR1 and CDR2 are KGHSH and LQKENI. Here the CDR3 reads CASSPSPSGANVLTF. Here the CDR3 DNA reads TGTGCCAGCTCACCGTCCCCCTCTGGGGCCAACGTCCTGACTTTC.

V gene TRBV5-1 combines with J gene TRBJ2-7; the D gene is possibly TRBD1 (6 bases). The CDR3 runs 14 residues. Trimming removed 2 bases from V and 1 base from J, with 10 bases in between. From germline, CDR1 is SGHRS and CDR2 YFSETQ. The CDR3 nucleotides read TGCGCCAGCAGCTTCAACAGGGATTCCTACGAGCAGTACTTC. It yields the protein CASSFNRDSYEQYF.

V is TRBV10-3 and J is TRBJ2-7; D remains unclear. The CDR3 runs to 11 residues. V lost 6 bases, J lost 2 bases, and 5 bases lay in between. Germline V lookup: CDR1 ENHRY, CDR2 SYGVKD. As DNA, the CDR3 is TGTGCCATCAGCAGAGCCTACGAGCAGTACTTC. It encodes CAISRAYEQYF.

This chain connects TRBV27 to TRBJ2-3, with 8 bases that match TRBD2. The junction had 7 bases not matched to a gene; V was cut back by 5 bases and J by 6 bases. This CDR3 has 14 residues. Germline V gives CDR1 MNHEY, CDR2 SMNVEV (reference sequence). The CDR3 loop reads CASSRGLGGDTQYF. The CDR3 DNA sequence: TGTGCCAGCAGTCGGGGACTAGGGGGGGATACGCAGTATTTT.

The chain uses TRBV6-6 and TRBJ1-3; no clear D. Germline loops: CDR1 MNHNY, CDR2 SVGAGI (reference sequence). V lost 2 bases and J 0 bases, leaving 8 bases between the germline ends. The CDR3 runs to 15 residues. CDR3 loop: CASSYGGPSGNTIYF. The CDR3, as DNA: TGTGCCAGCAGTTACGGCGGACCCTCTGGAAACACCATATATTTT.

The chain joins TRBV14 to TRBJ2-1; 9 bases fit TRBD2. This CDR3 has 19 residues. Trimming at V came to 2 bases and at J to 0 bases, leaving 11 bases not matched to a gene. The germline V gene has CDR1 SGHDN and CDR2 FVKESK. CDR3 DNA sequence: TGTGCCAGCAGCCAACTTAGCGGGGGCCTTTCGAGCTCCTACAATGAGCAGTTCTTC. This translates into CASSQLSGGLSSSYNEQFF.

The chain recombines TRBV2 with TRBJ2-1, with D uncertain. The CDR3 contains 15 residues. Trimming left V 2 bases short and J 3 bases short, with 11 bases between. Germline CDR1 and CDR2: SNHLY and FYNNEI. The CDR3 sequence: CASSERQANYNEQFF. DNA of the CDR3: TGTGCCAGCAGTGAACGTCAGGCGAACTACAATGAGCAGTTCTTC.